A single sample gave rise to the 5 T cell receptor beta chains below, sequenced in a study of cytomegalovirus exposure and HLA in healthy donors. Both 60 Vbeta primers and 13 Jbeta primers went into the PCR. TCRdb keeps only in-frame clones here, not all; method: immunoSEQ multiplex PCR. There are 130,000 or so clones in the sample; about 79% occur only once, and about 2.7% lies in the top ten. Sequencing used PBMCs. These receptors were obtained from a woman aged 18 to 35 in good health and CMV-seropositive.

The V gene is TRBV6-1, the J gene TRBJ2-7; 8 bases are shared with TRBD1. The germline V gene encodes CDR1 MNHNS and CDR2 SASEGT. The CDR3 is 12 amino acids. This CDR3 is CAGGQVSYEQYF. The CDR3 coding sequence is TGTGCGGGGGGACAGGTTTCCTACGAGCAGTACTTC.

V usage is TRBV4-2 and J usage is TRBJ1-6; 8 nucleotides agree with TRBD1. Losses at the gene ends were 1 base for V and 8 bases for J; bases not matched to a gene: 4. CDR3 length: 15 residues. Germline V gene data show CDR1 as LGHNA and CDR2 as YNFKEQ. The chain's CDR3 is CASSQVTGEHSPLHF. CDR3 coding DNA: TGTGCCAGCAGCCAAGTGACAGGGGAGCATTCACCCCTCCACTTT.

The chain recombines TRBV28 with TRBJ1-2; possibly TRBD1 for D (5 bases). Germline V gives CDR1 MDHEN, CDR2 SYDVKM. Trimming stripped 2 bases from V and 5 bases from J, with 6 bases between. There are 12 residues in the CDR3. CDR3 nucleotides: TGTGCCAGCAGTTTAAAGGGGTATGGCTACACCTTC. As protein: CASSLKGYGYTF.

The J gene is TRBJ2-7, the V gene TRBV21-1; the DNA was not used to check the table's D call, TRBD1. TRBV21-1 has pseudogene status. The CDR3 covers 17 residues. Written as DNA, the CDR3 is TGTGCCAGCAGCAAAAGGGGGGACAGTGGTCTTCCCTACGAGCAGTACTTC. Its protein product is CASSKRGDSGLPYEQYF.

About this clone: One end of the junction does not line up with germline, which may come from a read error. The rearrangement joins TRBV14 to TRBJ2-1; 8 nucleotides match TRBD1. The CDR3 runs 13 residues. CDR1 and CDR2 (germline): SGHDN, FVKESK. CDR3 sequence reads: CASSQARTGIRIF. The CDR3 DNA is TGTGCCAGCAGCCAAGCCAGGACAGGGATTAGGATCTTC.